These 19 T cell receptor beta chains originate from one sample sequenced in a study of blood T cell repertoires in COVID-19. The protocol was immunoSEQ multiplex PCR, while the TCRdb copy is restricted to in-frame clones and leaves out a portion. This sample has 200,000 to 250,000 clones, with 84% found just once. The sequenced sample consisted of peripheral blood. These receptors were collected from a man aged 50 to 60 with acute or convalescent COVID-19.

In this sample, this clone turned up once. The chain has TRBV6-5 and TRBJ1-1, with a tentative D call TRBD1 (6 bases). The CDR3 is made up of 15 amino acids. Germline CDR1 reads MNHEY; CDR2 reads SVGAGI. Trimming cost V 2 bases and J 7 bases, with 17 bases left between them. The CDR3 region has the DNA TGTGCCAGCAGTTACATGGGGGGGGCGACCGTTGAAGCTTTCTTT. It is translated as CASSYMGGATVEAFF.

This CDR3 is CASSPYRKKNGANEKLFF. The DNA for the CDR3 is TGCGCCAGCAGCCCCTATCGGAAGAAGAATGGAGCTAATGAAAAACTGTTTTTT. The rearrangement uses TRBV5-1 and TRBJ1-4; D not certain. CDR1 is SGHRS and CDR2 is YFSETQ in the germline V gene. V was trimmed by 4 bases and J by 3 bases, leaving 22 bases between them. This CDR3 has 18 residues.

The chain recombines TRBV30 with TRBJ1-5, with D uncertain. CDR1 is GTSNPN and CDR2 is SVGIG in the germline V gene (reference sequence). V shed 1 base and J shed 1 base, with 8 bases lying between them. The CDR3 spans 14 residues. DNA of the CDR3: TGTGCCTGGAGTGGTTTAATCAGCAATCAGCCCCAGCATTTT. Amino acid sequence: CAWSGLISNQPQHF.

The gene calls are TRBV24-1 and TRBJ2-7, with 8 nucleotides matching TRBD1. CDR3 length: 16 residues. The V segment lost 2 bases and the J segment 2 bases; nucleotides outside the gene matches: 7. The germline V gene encodes CDR1 KGHDR and CDR2 SFDVKD. CDR3 coding DNA: TGTGCCACCAGTGATTCCCTTGGACAGGGACCCTACGAGCAGTACTTC. It encodes CATSDSLGQGPYEQYF.

The chain employs TRBV27 and TRBJ1-2; TRBD1 matches 7 bases. Germline V CDR1 and CDR2: MNHEY, SMNVEV (reference sequence). This CDR3 has 14 residues. J gave up 4 bases and V 5 bases, and 7 bases lay outside the gene matches. The CDR3 coding sequence is TGTGCCAGCAGTGGGGACAGCCTCTCCTATGGCTACACCTTC. Amino acid sequence: CASSGDSLSYGYTF.

The genes are TRBV18 and TRBJ1-1, with D unclear. Between the trimmed V and J ends, which lost 1 base and 1 base, there was a span of 7 bases. Germline values: CDR1 KGHSH, CDR2 LQKENI. The CDR3 is 14 residues long. CDR3: CASSPQGENTEAFF. The DNA of the CDR3 is TGTGCCAGCTCACCACAGGGAGAGAACACTGAAGCTTTCTTT. The variable domain in full, completed from reference TRBV18 and TRBJ1-1, reads NAGVMQNPRHLVRRRGQEARLRCSPMKGHSHVYWYRQLPEEGLKFMVYLQKENIIDESGMPKERFSAEFPKEGPSILRIQQVVRGDSAAYFCASSPQGENTEAFFGQGTRLTVV.

V and J are TRBV12-3 or TRBV12-4 and TRBJ1-2; the match to TRBD1 covers 8 bases. V trimming: 6 bases; J trimming: 5 bases; junction bases outside the gene matches: 5. The CDR3 extends over 13 amino acids. CDR3 nucleotide sequence: TGTGCCAGCAGCCCCCGACAGGGGTATGGCTACACCTTC. This gives the protein CASSPRQGYGYTF.

The chain joins TRBV27 to TRBJ2-7, with D possibly being TRBD2 (6 bases). The CDR3 consists of 13 residues. V lost 2 bases and J lost 4, with 9 bases in between. The germline V gene has CDR1 MNHEY and CDR2 SMNVEV (reference sequence). Written as DNA, the CDR3 is TGTGCCAGCAGTTTACGGGGGTTTTACGAGCAGTACTTC. Its protein product is CASSLRGFYEQYF.

J is TRBJ2-7 and V is TRBV5-1; TRBD1 matches 7 bases. After removal of 2 bases from V and 3 bases from J, the junction contained 8 bases not matched to a gene. Per germline, CDR1 SGHRS and CDR2 YFSETQ. This CDR3 region has 15 residues. This CDR3 is CASSFTGTDYYEQYF. The DNA of the CDR3 is TGCGCCAGCAGCTTCACCGGGACAGACTACTACGAGCAGTACTTC.

V is TRBV11-2 and J is TRBJ2-2; tentative D call: TRBD1 (5 bases). The CDR3 is made up of 16 amino acids. CDR1 and CDR2 from the germline V gene are SGHAT and FQNNGV. With 1 base removed from V and 2 bases from J, the gap between germline ends came to 11 bases. The CDR3: CASSLVVGQNTGELFF. The DNA for the CDR3 is TGTGCCAGCAGCTTAGTTGTGGGGCAAAACACCGGGGAGCTGTTTTTT. The entire variable domain, with the rest obtained from reference TRBV11-2 and TRBJ2-2, is as follows: EAGVAQSPRYKIIEKRQSVAFWCNPISGHATLYWYQQILGQGPKLLIQFQNNGVVDDSQLPKDRFSAERLKGVDSTLKIQPAKLEDSAVYLCASSLVVGQNTGELFFGEGSRLTVL.

The chain uses TRBV10-3 and TRBJ2-7; TRBD1 aligns across 11 bases. Germline CDR1 ENHRY, CDR2 SYGVKD. This CDR3 is 15 amino acids long. V shed 0 bases, J shed 3 bases, and the junction held 1 base outside the gene matches. This CDR3 is CAISESGTGGYEQYF. DNA for the CDR3: TGTGCCATCAGTGAGTCTGGGACAGGGGGCTACGAGCAGTACTTC.

The rearrangement joins TRBV5-4 to TRBJ1-2; 9 bases are shared with TRBD1. Looked up from germline, CDR1 is SGHNT and CDR2 is YYREEE (reference sequence). CDR3 size: 16 residues. V lost 5 bases and J lost 7; bases outside the gene matches: 15. DNA for the CDR3: TGTGCCAGCAGTCCCGGGACAGGGAATAAGGTTGGTGGCTACACCTTC. It is translated as CASSPGTGNKVGGYTF.

This chain links TRBV5-1 with TRBJ1-1, with TRBD1 matching over 9 bases. The CDR3 consists of 15 residues. J was trimmed by 4 bases and V by 4 bases; bases with no gene match: 8. The germline gives CDR1 SGHRS, CDR2 YFSETQ. Written as DNA, the CDR3 is TGCGCCAGCAGCCCAGGACAGGGGAGAAGCACTGAAGCTTTCTTT. Translation gives CASSPGQGRSTEAFF.

The rearrangement links TRBV11-3 to TRBJ2-1; 8 bases map to TRBD2. V shed 2 bases and J 5 bases; nucleotides not matched to a gene: 11. Germline V lookup: CDR1 SGHNT, CDR2 YENEEA. The CDR3 totals 17 residues. CDR3 loop: CASSLRLTSGGHNEQFF. CDR3 nucleotide sequence: TGTGCCAGCAGCTTACGACTCACTAGCGGCGGACACAATGAGCAGTTCTTC.

The chain combines TRBV6-6 with TRBJ1-1, with a possible D match to TRBD1 (5 bases). Between the trimmed V and J ends, which lost 0 bases and 7 bases, there was a span of 15 bases. This CDR3 spans 15 amino acids. Germline assignment: CDR1 MNHNY and CDR2 SVGAGI (reference sequence). The CDR3 sequence: CASSYSILGTGEAFF. The CDR3 DNA is TGTGCCAGCAGTTACTCGATTTTGGGGACTGGTGAAGCTTTCTTT.

The chain employs TRBV6-5 and TRBJ2-1, with 9 bases that match TRBD2. CDR1 and CDR2 (germline): MNHEY, SVGAGI. The CDR3 is 16 residues long. V shed 0 bases and J 9 bases; nucleotides not matched to a gene: 9. Here the CDR3 reads CASSYSILAGLSEQFF. DNA for the CDR3: TGTGCCAGCAGTTACTCGATTCTAGCGGGACTGTCTGAGCAGTTCTTC.

This chain uses TRBV5-4 with TRBJ2-2; no firm D call. The germline V gene encodes CDR1 SGHNT and CDR2 YYREEE (reference sequence). Trimming took off 4 bases at V and 1 base at J, with 8 bases between the two ends. This CDR3 spans 14 amino acids. CDR3 DNA sequence: TGTGCCAGCAGCCCACAGCAGAACACCGGGGAGCTGTTTTTT. This gives the protein CASSPQQNTGELFF.

The rearrangement links TRBV3-1 (or the pseudogene TRBV3-2) to TRBJ2-1; 8 bases fit TRBD1. The CDR3 is 12 residues long. The germline V gene encodes CDR1 LGHDT and CDR2 YNNKEL (reference sequence). V was pared by 4 bases and J by 11 bases, with 4 bases of the junction left unmatched. The DNA for the CDR3 is TGTGCCAGCAGCCCAAGACAGGGGAAGCAGTTCTTC. Translated: CASSPRQGKQFF.

The genes are TRBV12-3 or TRBV12-4 and TRBJ1-4; the D gene is possibly TRBD1 (5 bases). Trimming took off 5 bases at V and 8 bases at J, with 12 bases between the two ends. The CDR3 has 13 residues. The CDR3 region has the DNA TGTGCCAGCAGTATAGGACAAACCGAAAAACTGTTTTTT. Translating it yields CASSIGQTEKLFF.